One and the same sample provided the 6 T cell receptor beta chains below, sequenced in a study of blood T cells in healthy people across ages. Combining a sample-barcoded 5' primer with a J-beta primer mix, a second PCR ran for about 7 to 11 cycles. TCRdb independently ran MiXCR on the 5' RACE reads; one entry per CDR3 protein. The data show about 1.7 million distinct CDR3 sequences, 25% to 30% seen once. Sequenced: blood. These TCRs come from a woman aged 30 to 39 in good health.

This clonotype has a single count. Here the CDR3 DNA reads TGCAGCGTTGAAGGCTTTGGTGGCGGCGACACAGATACGCAGTATTTT. Translating gives CSVEGFGGGDTDTQYF. This rearrangement joins TRBV29-1 to TRBJ2-3, with D unresolved. V was clipped by 1 base and J by 2 bases, with 16 bases between them. The CDR3 length is 16 residues. Per the germline V gene, CDR1 is SQVTM and CDR2 is ANQGSEA.

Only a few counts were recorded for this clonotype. CDR3 protein: CSVILMGVEAFF. The CDR3 nucleotides are TGCAGCGTTATCTTGATGGGGGTTGAAGCTTTCTTT. This chain connects TRBV29-1 to TRBJ1-1; D perhaps matches TRBD1 (5 bases). The length of the CDR3 is 12 residues. V dropped 5 bases and J dropped 7 bases, with 14 bases sitting between them. The germline CDR1 and CDR2 sequences are SQVTM and ANQGSEA.

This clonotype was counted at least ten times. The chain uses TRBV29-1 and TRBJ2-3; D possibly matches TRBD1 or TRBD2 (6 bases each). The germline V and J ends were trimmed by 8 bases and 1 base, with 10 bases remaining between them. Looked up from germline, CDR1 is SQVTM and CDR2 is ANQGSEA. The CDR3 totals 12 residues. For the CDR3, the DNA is TGCAGCCTCGGGGGCGGCACAGATACGCAGTATTTT. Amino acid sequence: CSLGGGTDTQYF.

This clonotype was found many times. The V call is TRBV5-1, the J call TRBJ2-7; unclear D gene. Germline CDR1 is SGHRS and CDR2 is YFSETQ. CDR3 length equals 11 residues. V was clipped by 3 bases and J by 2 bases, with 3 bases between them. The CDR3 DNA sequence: TGCGCCAGCAGCTATGCCTACGAGCAGTACTTC. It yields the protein CASSYAYEQYF.

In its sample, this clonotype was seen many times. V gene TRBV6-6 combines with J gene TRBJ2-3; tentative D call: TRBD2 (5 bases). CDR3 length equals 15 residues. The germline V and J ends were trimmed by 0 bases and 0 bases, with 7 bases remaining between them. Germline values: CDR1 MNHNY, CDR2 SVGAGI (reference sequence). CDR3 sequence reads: CASSYSRTSTDTQYF. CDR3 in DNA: TGTGCCAGCAGTTACTCAAGGACTAGCACAGATACGCAGTATTTT.

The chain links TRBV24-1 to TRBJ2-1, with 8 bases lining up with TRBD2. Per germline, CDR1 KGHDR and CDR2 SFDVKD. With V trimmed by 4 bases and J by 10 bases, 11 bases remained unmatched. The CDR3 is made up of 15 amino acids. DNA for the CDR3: TGTGCCACCAGTGAGATCACTAGCGGCCGGCAGGAGCAGTTCTTC. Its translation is CATSEITSGRQEQFF.